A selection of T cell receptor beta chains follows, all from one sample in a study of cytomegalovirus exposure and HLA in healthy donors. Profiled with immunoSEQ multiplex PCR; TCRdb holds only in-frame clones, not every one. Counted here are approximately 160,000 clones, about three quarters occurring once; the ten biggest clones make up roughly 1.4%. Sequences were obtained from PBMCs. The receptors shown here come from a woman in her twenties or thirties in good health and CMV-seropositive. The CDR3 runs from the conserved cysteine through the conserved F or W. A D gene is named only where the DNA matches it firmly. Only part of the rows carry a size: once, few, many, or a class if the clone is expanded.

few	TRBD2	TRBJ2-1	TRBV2	TGTGCCCAGCTCCCCAGCGGGAGAATGGAGGGCAATGAGCAGTTCTTC	CAQLPSGRMEGNEQFF
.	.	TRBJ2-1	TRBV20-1	TGCAGTGCTAGTCGCAATGAGCAGTTCTTC	CSASRNEQFF
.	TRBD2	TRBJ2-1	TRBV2	TGTGCCAGCAGTGAAGCGCATAGCGGGAGTGGAAATGAGCAGTTCTTC	CASSEAHSGSGNEQFF
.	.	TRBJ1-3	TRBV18	TGTGCCAGCTCACCACCGTCCAGGGCTGGAAACACCATATATTTT	CASSPPSRAGNTIYF
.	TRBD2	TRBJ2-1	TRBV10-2	TGCGCCAGCAGGGAATCCGGGACTACCTCCTACAATGAGCAGTTCTTC	CASRESGTTSYNEQFF
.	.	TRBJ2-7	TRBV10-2	TGCGCCAGCAGTTTGGCGGAATCCTACGAGCAGTACTTC	CASSLAESYEQYF
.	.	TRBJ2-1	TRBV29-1	TGCAGCGTTGAGGGGAGGCAGGGGGTTAAGTACAATGAGCAGTTCTTC	CSVEGRQGVKYNEQFF
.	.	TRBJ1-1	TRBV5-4	TGTGCCAGCAGCTCCCCGACACCGAACACTGAAGCTTTCTTT	CASSSPTPNTEAFF
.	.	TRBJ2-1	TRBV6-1	TGTGCCAGCACGGCGGGGTCCTACAATGAGCAGTTCTTC	CASTAGSYNEQFF
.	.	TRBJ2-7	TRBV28	TGTGCCAGCAGTTTAGCGACAGAGCAGTACTTC	CASSLATEQYF
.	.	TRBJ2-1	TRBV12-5	TGTGCTAGTGCCTTGGGAGGTCTGGATGAGCAGTTCTTC	CASALGGLDEQFF
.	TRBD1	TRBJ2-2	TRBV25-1	TGTGCCAGCATAGGGACAGGGGGCGCAGAAAACACCGGGGAGCTGTTTTTT	CASIGTGGAENTGELFF
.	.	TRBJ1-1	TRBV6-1	TGTGCCAGCAGTGAACACCAGGGGTGGGACACTGAAGCTTTCTTT	CASSEHQGWDTEAFF
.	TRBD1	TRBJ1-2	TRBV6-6	TGTGCCAGCTTACGAGACAGGGACTATGGCTACACCTTC	CASLRDRDYGYTF
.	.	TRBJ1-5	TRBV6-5	TGTGCCAGCAGTTACGGGAGGCAAACAAATCAGCCCCAGCATTTT	CASSYGRQTNQPQHF
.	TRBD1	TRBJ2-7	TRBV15	TGTGCCACCAGTCGAACGGGGACAGGGGGCTTGGAAGACGAGCAGTACTTC	CATSRTGTGGLEDEQYF
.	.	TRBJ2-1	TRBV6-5	TGTGCCAGCTACCCCGGAGGCTCCTACAATGAGCAGTTCTTC	CASYPGGSYNEQFF
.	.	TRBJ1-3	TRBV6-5	TGTGCCAGCAGTCGTCCGGGAAACACCATATATTTT	CASSRPGNTIYF
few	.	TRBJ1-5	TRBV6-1	TGTGCCAGCAGTGAAGGGGGGGGGATCTATCAGCCCCAGCATTTT	CASSEGGGIYQPQHF
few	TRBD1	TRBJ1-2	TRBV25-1	TGTGCCAGCAGTGCTGGACAGGAGTATGGCTACACCTTC	CASSAGQEYGYTF
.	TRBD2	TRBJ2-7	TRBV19	TGTGCCAGCGGACTAGGCCCTGCCTACGAGCAGTACTTC	CASGLGPAYEQYF
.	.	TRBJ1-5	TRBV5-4	TGTGCCAGCAGCTTGCTCGGAGGAAATCAGCCCCAGCATTTT	CASSLLGGNQPQHF
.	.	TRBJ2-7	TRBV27	TGTGCCAGCTCCCCAGGGGCTATTCCTTACGAGCAGTACTTC	CASSPGAIPYEQYF
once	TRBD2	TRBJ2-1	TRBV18	TGTGCCAGCTCACCAATTAGGGCTAGCGGGAACAACTACAATGAGCAGTTCTTC	CASSPIRASGNNYNEQFF
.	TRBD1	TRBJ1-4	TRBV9	TGTGCCAGCAGCGTAGAAGGGACAGGGGTGGAAAAACTGTTTTTT	CASSVEGTGVEKLFF
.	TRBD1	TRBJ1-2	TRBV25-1	TGTGCCAGCAGAGCACCTGCCGGGACAGACTATGGCTACACCTTC	CASRAPAGTDYGYTF
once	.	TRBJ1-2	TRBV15	TGTGCCACCAGCAGGGGGGGGTCAACAGGGAATTGGGGCTATGGCTACACCTTC	CATSRGGSTGNWGYGYTF
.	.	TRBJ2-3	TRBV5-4	TGTGCCAGCAGCGGCGGACAGATACCGAGCCTCAAGCAAGATACGCAGTATTTT	CASSGGQIPSLKQDTQYF
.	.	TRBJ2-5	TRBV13	TGTGCCAGCAGCAGCTTACCAAGACTTCAAGAGACCCAGTACTTC	CASSSLPRLQETQYF
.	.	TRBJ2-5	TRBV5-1	TGCGCCAGCAGCTTGGTGCTGGAGCAAGAGACCCAGTACTTC	CASSLVLEQETQYF
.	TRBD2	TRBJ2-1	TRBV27	TGTGCCAGCAGTCCGTCTAGCGGGATGTATGAGCAGTTCTTC	CASSPSSGMYEQFF
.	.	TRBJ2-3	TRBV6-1	TGTGCCAGCAGGGGGATCAACAGGAATGGAAATACGCAGTATTTT	CASRGINRNGNTQYF
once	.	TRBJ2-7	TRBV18	TGTGCCAGCTCACCGGTCACACTATCCTACGAGCAGTACTTC	CASSPVTLSYEQYF
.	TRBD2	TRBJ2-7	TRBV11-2	TGTGCCAGCAGCTTAAGCGGGAGGGTCTACGAGCAGTACTTC	CASSLSGRVYEQYF
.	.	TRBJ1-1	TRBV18	TGTGCCAGCTCACCCTTTCTTGAGGGGAGGCCCACTGAAGCTTTCTTT	CASSPFLEGRPTEAFF
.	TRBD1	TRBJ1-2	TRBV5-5	TGTGCCAGCAGCTTGTCGACAGGGGGATATGGCTACACCTTC	CASSLSTGGYGYTF
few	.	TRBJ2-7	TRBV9	TGTGCCAGCAGCGTAGGTTTGGGGGCACGCTACGAGCAGTACTTC	CASSVGLGARYEQYF
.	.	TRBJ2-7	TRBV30	TGTGCCTGGAGTATCGGGCAGGGCTTGAACGAGCAGTACTTC	CAWSIGQGLNEQYF
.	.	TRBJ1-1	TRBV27	TGTGCCAGCAGTTTGATGAGGGTCACTGAAGCTTTCTTT	CASSLMRVTEAFF
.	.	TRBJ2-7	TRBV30	TGTGCCTGGAGTTTGACTAGTTACGAGCAGTACTTC	CAWSLTSYEQYF
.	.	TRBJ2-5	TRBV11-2	TGTGCCAGCAGCCGCCCGGGTAGTCAGCAAGAGACCCAGTACTTC	CASSRPGSQQETQYF
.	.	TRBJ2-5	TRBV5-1	TGCGCCAGCAGCTTGGGGGAGCTCCAAGAGACCCAGTACTTC	CASSLGELQETQYF
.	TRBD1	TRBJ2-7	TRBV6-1	TGTGCCAGCAGTGAGGAGACAGGGGGGAACTACGAGCAGTACTTC	CASSEETGGNYEQYF
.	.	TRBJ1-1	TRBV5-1	TGCGCCAGCAGCCTAAGCGGGGGAGGCACTGAAGCTTTCTTT	CASSLSGGGTEAFF
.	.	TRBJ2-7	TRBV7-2	TGTGCCAGCAGCTTAGCGGTCCAGAGGGCCTACGAGCAGTACTTC	CASSLAVQRAYEQYF
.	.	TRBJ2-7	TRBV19	TGTGCCAGTAGTATAGTGGGGGGATCTTCCAACCCCTACGAGCAGTACTTC	CASSIVGGSSNPYEQYF
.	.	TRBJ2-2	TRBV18	TGTGCCAGCTCACCACCTGTGGCAGGGTCACTTGGTGGGCTGTTTTTT	CASSPPVAGSLGGLFF
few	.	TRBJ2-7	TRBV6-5	TGTGCCAGCAGTTCCTCACCTGGCCCCGAGCAGTACTTC	CASSSSPGPEQYF
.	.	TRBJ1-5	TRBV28	TGTGCCAGCAGTCCCCTCAATCAGCCCCAGCATTTT	CASSPLNQPQHF
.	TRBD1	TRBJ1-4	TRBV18	TGTGCCAGCTCACCGACGACAGGGGGCCGAACTAATGAAAAACTGTTTTTT	CASSPTTGGRTNEKLFF
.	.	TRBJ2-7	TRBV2	TGTGCCAGCAGCCCAATCCCCCACACAGATAAGATCCCCTACGAGCAGTACTTC	CASSPIPHTDKIPYEQYF